Listed here are 9 T cell receptor beta chains from one sample, sequenced in a study of OX40 agonist ivuxolimab in advanced cancers. Libraries were prepared by immunoSEQ multiplex PCR; TCRdb keeps only in-frame clonotypes and omits some of them. The top ten hold roughly 1% of the sample, which has approximately 70,000 clones, around 90% seen once. This material consisted of CD4+ or CD8+ T cells sorted from blood, taken in a trial of the OX40 agonist ivuxolimab. These receptors were obtained from an adult with an advanced solid tumor such as melanoma, head and neck, liver or kidney cancer.

J is TRBJ1-2 and V is TRBV6-5; D not certain. The CDR3 is 11 residues long. Germline lookup yields CDR1 MNHEY and CDR2 SVGAGI. V was trimmed by 11 bases and J by 1 base, leaving 8 bases between them. The CDR3 loop reads CAAGSNYGYTF. The CDR3 nucleotides are TGTGCCGCGGGTAGTAACTATGGCTACACCTTC.

This chain joins TRBV7-2 and TRBJ2-1; D is uncertain. The CDR3 extends over 17 amino acids. V was cut by 2 bases and J by 2 bases, with 16 bases left in between. Germline CDR1 and CDR2: SGHTA and FQGNSA. The chain's CDR3 is CASSLLGSHVTYNEQFF. CDR3 coding DNA: TGTGCCAGCAGCTTACTGGGCTCCCACGTTACCTACAATGAGCAGTTCTTC.

The gene calls are TRBV9 and TRBJ2-1; perhaps TRBD2 as D (7 bases). Trimming removed 0 bases from V and 4 bases from J, with 17 bases in between. This CDR3 has 17 amino acids. Germline V gene lookup returns CDR1 SGDLS and CDR2 YYNGEE. CDR3 nucleotides: TGTGCCAGCAGCGTAGGAGAACGGGGGGCCCCTTACAATGAGCAGTTCTTC. Translated: CASSVGERGAPYNEQFF.

The J gene is TRBJ2-2, the V gene TRBV5-8; D gene uncertain. The ends were cut back, 1 base at V and 0 bases at J, with 4 bases in the middle. CDR3 length equals 14 residues. From germline, CDR1 is SGHTS and CDR2 YDEGEE. CDR3 loop: CASSLYTNTGELFF. The CDR3 DNA is TGTGCCAGCAGCTTGTATACGAACACCGGGGAGCTGTTTTTT.

This clone has only one observation. DNA of the CDR3: TGTGCCAGCAGCTTAGAGGTCCTCCAAGAGACCCAGTACTTC. It specifies CASSLEVLQETQYF. V gene TRBV7-9 combines with J gene TRBJ2-5; no firm D call. V was trimmed by 1 base and J by 1 base, leaving 7 bases between them. The CDR3 runs to 14 residues. Per germline, CDR1 SEHNR and CDR2 FQNEAQ (reference sequence). Complete variable domain (other parts from reference TRBV7-9 and TRBJ2-5): DTGVSQNPRHKITKRGQNVTFRCDPISEHNRLYWYRQTLGQGPEFLTYFQNEAQLEKSRLLSDRFSAERPKGSFSTLEIQRTEQGDSAMYLCASSLEVLQETQYFGPGTRLLVL.

The gene calls are TRBV30 and TRBJ1-4; D may be TRBD1 (5 bases). Per the germline V gene, CDR1 is GTSNPN and CDR2 is SVGIG (reference sequence). V lost 2 bases, J lost 13 bases, and 14 bases lay in between. This CDR3 has 12 amino acids. The CDR3 sequence: CAWSQSSGGLFF. The CDR3, as DNA: TGTGCCTGGAGTCAGAGCTCTGGGGGACTGTTTTTT.

The chain carries TRBV19 and TRBJ1-1, with a weak D call TRBD1 (6 bases). Trimming left V 4 bases short and J 4 bases short, with 16 bases between. Germline CDR1 reads LNHDA; CDR2 reads SQIVND (reference sequence). This CDR3 comprises 15 residues. The CDR3 nucleotides are TGTGCCAGTAGTACCCCGGGGGGGCGGTTCACTGAAGCTTTCTTT. As protein: CASSTPGGRFTEAFF.

The chain recombines TRBV28 with TRBJ1-5; 9 bases are shared with TRBD1. V shed 8 bases and J 3 bases; nucleotides not matched to a gene: 8. This CDR3 spans 15 amino acids. Germline V gene data show CDR1 as MDHEN and CDR2 as SYDVKM. For the CDR3, the DNA is TGTGCCAGCCGACGGGACAGGGAATTCAATCAGCCCCAGCATTTT. This translates into CASRRDREFNQPQHF.

The chain carries TRBV4-1 and TRBJ1-3; no clear D gene. Trimming stripped 0 bases from V and 0 bases from J, with 9 bases between. The CDR3 has 16 amino acids. CDR1 and CDR2 from the germline V gene are MGHRA and YSYEKL. The DNA for the CDR3 is TGCGCCAGCAGCCAAGAGGAATTTTACTCTGGAAACACCATATATTTT. This encodes CASSQEEFYSGNTIYF.